This T cell receptor beta chain was captured in a study of molecular identifiers for immune sequencing clone quantification. Whole-study findings and limits: Spiked Jurkat TCR RNA equal to one cell could reportedly be picked out among one million naive cells.

On this clonotype itself: No antigen is known for it.

A single record per CDR3 protein comes from TCRdb applying MiXCR to the PCR reads. This sample has around 460,000 distinct CDR3 sequences; about a quarter occur once, and the top ten carry approximately 0.76%. Sequencing was performed on naive CD8+ T cells from blood, with Jurkat cell RNA spiked in. Indicated subset: FACS-sorted CD8+CD4-CCR7+CD45RA+ naive T cells. The receptor was isolated from a human donor in good health. Some libraries in this study had Jurkat cell RNA spiked in.

The CDR3 is CASSPNSRVGELFF. The CDR3 DNA follows: TGCGCCAGCAGCCCAAACAGCCGGGTCGGGGAGCTGTTTTTT. The V and J genes are TRBV4-1 and TRBJ2-2; D is unresolved. The CDR3 consists of 14 residues. The V end lost 4 bases, the J end lost 7 bases, and 13 bases lay between the germline ends. The germline gives CDR1 MGHRA, CDR2 YSYEKL.